This T cell receptor beta chain was identified during a study of vaccination and CD4 T cells after COVID-19. Study in general: Median time from second vaccine dose to sampling was about 77 days (14 to 241).

This clonotype was seen a few times. Its target is not known. Trimming pared 9 bases from V and 5 bases from J, leaving 10 bases between. The CDR3 is 11 amino acids. CDR1 WNHNN and CDR2 SYGVQD come from the germline V gene (reference sequence). Sequenced with the Oncomine TCR Beta short-read assay was DNA taken from cultured CD4+ T cells. TCRdb reprocessed the PCR reads with MiXCR, giving one entry per CDR3 protein. The sample lists approximately 12,000 distinct CDR3 sequences, 35% to 45% seen once, with about a quarter in the top ten. Treatment indicated: approximately 11-day PBMC culture with coronavirus spike peptide pools or control peptides (ViraFEST assay).

V is TRBV10-1 and J is TRBJ2-5; tentative D call: TRBD1 (6 bases). The TCR was taken from a human donor with COVID-19. Sequenced sample: cultured CD4+ T cells from blood. Here the CDR3 reads CASGQGETQYF. CDR3 coding DNA: TGCGCCAGTGGCCAGGGGGAGACCCAGTACTTC.